This T cell receptor (beta chain) stems from a study of blood T cells in healthy people across ages. It was with a sample-barcoded 5' primer and a J-beta primer mix that a second PCR of about 6 to 12 cycles was run. TCRdb re-analysed the 5' RACE reads in MiXCR, keeping a single row per CDR3 protein. The table records about 1.8 million distinct CDR3 sequences, around 50% of them present only once. Notes on the study in general: Estimates drawn from one million T cells were deemed to understate diversity.

There are a few counts of this clonotype. What it recognizes is unknown. The CDR3 length is 17 residues. Germline-derived CDR1 and CDR2 are MNHEY and SVGAGI. Unmatched junction bases numbered 7, after V lost 4 bases and J lost 4 bases. Each sample gave at least 6.5 million isolated PBMCs. The chain uses TRBV6-5 and TRBJ2-5; TRBD2 agrees at 15 bases. This receptor was identified in a woman between 40 and 55 years old in good health. The source material was blood. Here the CDR3 reads CASSSGTSGGYGETQYF. In nucleotides, the CDR3 is TGTGCCAGCAGTTCCGGGACTAGCGGGGGGTATGGAGAGACCCAGTACTTC.